This TCR beta chain was retrieved from a study of identical twins. Broader study findings: Within cord blood, abundant beta clonotypes carried fewer insertions, but memory repertoires showed no such trend.

A universal primer site was incorporated via template switching, and the cDNA contained unique molecular identifiers. TCRdb fed the 5' RACE reads into MiXCR, producing one record per CDR3 protein. Counted here are roughly 250,000 distinct CDR3 sequences, more than 12% occurring once; the ten biggest clones make up approximately 8.2%. The CDR3 is made up of 14 amino acids. V shed 5 bases and J 7 bases; nucleotides not matched to a gene: 6. The germline V gene encodes CDR1 SGHNT and CDR2 YENEEA. To note about this clonotype: Its antigen remains unknown.

Sequencing used memory (CD45RO+) T cells sorted from blood. This sequence joins TRBV11-3 and TRBJ2-1; 9 bases are a match to TRBD2. The TCR was taken from a woman under 30 in good health. CDR3 in DNA: TGTGCCAGCAGCCCAAATAGCGGGGGAAATGAGCAGTTCTTC. It encodes CASSPNSGGNEQFF.